These 20 T cell receptor beta chains originate from one sample sequenced in a study of somatic mutations in cytotoxic T cells in rheumatoid arthritis. Assay used: immunoSEQ multiplex PCR; TCRdb lists only in-frame clones, some missing. The sample shows 20,000 or so clones, 70% to 80% of them seen only once. The sample taken for sequencing was CD8+ T cells sorted from blood. Receptors originate from a man aged 55 to 70 in good health.

The chain has TRBV21-1 and TRBJ2-7; the tabulated D call, TRBD2, remains unverified against the DNA. TRBV21-1 is flagged as a pseudogene. This CDR3 contains 12 residues. The CDR3 coding sequence is TGTGCCAGCACCACCGGACTCAACGAGCAGTACTTC. Encoded protein: CASTTGLNEQYF.

V gene TRBV7-6 combines with J gene TRBJ2-5; D is unresolved. The germline gives CDR1 SGHVS, CDR2 FNYEAQ. With 4 bases removed from V and 2 bases from J, the gap between germline ends came to 11 bases. The CDR3 has 14 residues. CDR3 region: CASSSFGGQETQYF. The CDR3 nucleotides read TGTGCCAGCAGCTCGTTTGGCGGTCAAGAGACCCAGTACTTC.

This clone appeared once. The chain recombines TRBV6-5 with TRBJ2-2; 8 positions match TRBD1. The CDR3 contains 15 residues. J was trimmed by 4 bases and V by 6 bases; bases with no gene match: 7. Germline V CDR1 and CDR2: MNHEY, SVGAGI. CDR3 nucleotide sequence: TGTGCCAGCAGGCCGGACAGGGTTGTCACCGGGGAGCTGTTTTTT. This translates into CASRPDRVVTGELFF.

V usage is TRBV15 and J usage is TRBJ2-5; 7 bases line up with TRBD1. The DNA matches TRBJ2-7 better at its end, which makes the J call doubtful. CDR1 is LNHNV, CDR2 YYDKDF, per germline (reference sequence). CDR3 length: 14 residues. The CDR3 DNA follows: TGTGCCACCAGCAGAGAGGACAGGTCCTACGAGCAGTACTTC. This codes for CATSREDRSYEQYF.

This CDR3 is CASSPMGLAGGDEQFF. In DNA form, the CDR3 reads TGTGCCAGCAGTCCCATGGGACTAGCGGGGGGCGATGAGCAGTTCTTC. The V and J genes are TRBV27 and TRBJ2-1; TRBD2 aligns across 15 bases. The CDR3 has 16 residues. After removal of 5 bases from V and 8 bases from J, the junction contained 7 bases not matched to a gene. CDR1 and CDR2 from the germline V gene are MNHEY and SMNVEV (reference sequence).

The rearrangement joins TRBV5-6 to TRBJ2-1; D ambiguous. The germline V and J ends were trimmed by 3 bases and 4 bases, with 11 bases remaining between them. This CDR3 is built from 14 residues. Per the germline V gene, CDR1 is SGHDT and CDR2 is YYEEEE. In DNA form, the CDR3 reads TGTGCCAGCAGCTCTGACTTGCAATACAATGAGCAGTTCTTC. Translating it yields CASSSDLQYNEQFF.

The chain carries TRBV11-2 and TRBJ2-1, with D perhaps TRBD1 (5 bases). The germline V gene has CDR1 SGHAT and CDR2 FQNNGV. This CDR3 contains 14 residues. Deletions cut 0 bases from V and 10 bases from J, with 13 bases between. The CDR3 DNA follows: TGTGCCAGCAGCTTAGAAAGGGGTAATGGGGAGCAGTTCTTC. This translates into CASSLERGNGEQFF.

This rearrangement joins TRBV6-1 to TRBJ2-7; 9 bases match TRBD2. J gave up 0 bases and V 1 base, and 4 bases lay outside the gene matches. The CDR3 length is 16 residues. Per germline, CDR1 MNHNS and CDR2 SASEGT. CDR3 nucleotides: TGTGCCAGCAGTGAAGAGGCTAGCGGGACCTCCTACGAGCAGTACTTC. It is translated as CASSEEASGTSYEQYF.

This chain links TRBV4-3 with TRBJ1-1; tentatively, D is TRBD1 (5 bases). The CDR3 spans 15 residues. V was trimmed by 2 bases and J by 1 base, leaving 11 bases between them. Germline V gene lookup returns CDR1 LGHNA and CDR2 YSLEER. The CDR3 DNA follows: TGCGCCAGCAGCCAAAATGACAGAAGGAACACTGAAGCTTTCTTT. Translation gives CASSQNDRRNTEAFF.

The J gene is TRBJ2-4, the V gene TRBV7-9, with D possibly being TRBD1 (6 bases). V dropped 1 base and J dropped 0 bases, with 7 bases sitting between them. Germline CDR1 reads SEHNR; CDR2 reads FQNEAQ (reference sequence). This CDR3 comprises 15 residues. The CDR3 reads CASSLGQVAKNIQYF. In DNA, the CDR3 is TGTGCCAGCAGCTTAGGACAGGTAGCCAAAAACATTCAGTACTTC.

The V gene is TRBV7-2, the J gene TRBJ2-5, with D maybe TRBD2 (8 bases). V lost 6 bases and J 4 bases, leaving 21 bases between the germline ends. Germline values: CDR1 SGHTA, CDR2 FQGNSA. The CDR3 is made up of 16 amino acids. As DNA, the CDR3 is TGTGCCAGCAGTTCCGGGGGGGACAGTATAGTAGAGACCCAGTACTTC. This encodes CASSSGGDSIVETQYF.

In DNA, the CDR3 is TGTGCCAGCTCACCACCGGTGTCCGACAGCCAAGAGACCCAGTACTTC. Translated: CASSPPVSDSQETQYF. The chain carries TRBV18 and TRBJ2-5, with a possible D match to TRBD1 (5 bases). In germline, CDR1 is KGHSH, CDR2 LQKENI. This CDR3 spans 16 amino acids. Trimming removed 0 bases at V and 1 base at J, with 12 bases between.

The rearrangement uses TRBV5-4 and TRBJ2-2; 10 positions match TRBD2. J gave up 6 bases and V 4 bases, and 12 bases lay outside the gene matches. The germline gives CDR1 SGHNT, CDR2 YYREEE (reference sequence). The CDR3 is made up of 17 amino acids. This CDR3 reads CASSPLASGGEAGELFF. DNA for the CDR3: TGTGCCAGCAGCCCGCTTGCTAGCGGGGGCGAGGCCGGGGAGCTGTTTTTT. The variable domain in full, completed from reference TRBV5-4 and TRBJ2-2, reads ETGVTQSPTHLIKTRGQQVTLRCSSQSGHNTVSWYQQALGQGPQFIFQYYREEENGRGNFPPRFSGLQFPNYSSELNVNALELDDSALYLCASSPLASGGEAGELFFGEGSRLTVL.

Sample share makes this clone medium-sized. CDR3 protein: CASSSLGQGISYEQYF. The CDR3 DNA sequence: TGTGCCAGCAGTTCCCTCGGACAGGGTATTTCCTACGAGCAGTACTTC. The V and J genes are TRBV6-6 and TRBJ2-7; TRBD1 matches 8 bases. V dropped 4 bases and J dropped 1; count of bases not matched to a gene: 9. The CDR3 has 16 amino acids. From germline, CDR1 is MNHNY and CDR2 SVGAGI (reference sequence).

The rearrangement uses TRBV27 and TRBJ2-3, with 11 bases that match TRBD2. J was trimmed by 4 bases and V by 1 base; bases with no gene match: 4. The CDR3 loop spans 16 amino acids. The germline V gene encodes CDR1 MNHEY and CDR2 SMNVEV (reference sequence). The CDR3, as DNA: TGTGCCAGCAGTTTATGGGCTAGCGGGGGGTCAGATACGCAGTATTTT. Its translation is CASSLWASGGSDTQYF.

V is TRBV29-1 and J is TRBJ1-2; perhaps TRBD1 as D (6 bases). Germline lookup yields CDR1 SQVTM and CDR2 ANQGSEA. V gave up 3 bases and J gave up 2 bases, with 10 bases separating them. The CDR3 runs to 13 residues. CDR3 nucleotides: TGCAGCGTTGAGGGGGCTGAGAACTATGGCTACACCTTC. Protein: CSVEGAENYGYTF.

The rearrangement uses TRBV7-2 and TRBJ2-1; 9 bases are shared with TRBD2. Per the germline V gene, CDR1 is SGHTA and CDR2 is FQGNSA. With 3 bases clipped from V and 4 bases from J, the junction kept 7 bases outside the gene matches. The CDR3 is 16 amino acids. The CDR3 DNA sequence: TGTGCCAGCAGCTTCAGACTAGCGGAGTTATACAATGAGCAGTTCTTC. Protein product: CASSFRLAELYNEQFF.

The gene calls are TRBV5-1 and TRBJ2-2; 9 bases line up with TRBD1. V shed 3 bases, J shed 5 bases, and the junction held 5 bases outside the gene matches. In germline, CDR1 is SGHRS, CDR2 YFSETQ. This CDR3 region has 15 residues. CDR3 nucleotide sequence: TGCGCCAGCAGCTCCGGACAGGGGTATACCGGGGAGCTGTTTTTT. Translation gives CASSSGQGYTGELFF.

This sequence joins TRBV5-1 and TRBJ1-1; weak D call: TRBD1 (5 bases). The ends were cut back, 0 bases at V and 1 base at J, with 10 bases in the middle. From germline, CDR1 is SGHRS and CDR2 YFSETQ. This CDR3 region has 15 residues. The CDR3 reads CASSLGHRSNTEAFF. In DNA form, the CDR3 reads TGCGCCAGCAGCTTGGGTCACAGGTCGAACACTGAAGCTTTCTTT.

The CDR3 nucleotides read TGTGCCAGCAGCCATACAGGGGGCGCTTATGGAAACACCATATATTTT. It yields the protein CASSHTGGAYGNTIYF. This chain joins TRBV4-2 and TRBJ1-3, with 9 bases identical to TRBD1. Per germline, CDR1 LGHNA and CDR2 YNFKEQ. The CDR3 contains 16 residues. Trimming cost V 3 bases and J 3 bases; bases outside gene matches: 6.